One sample yielded the 8 T cell receptor beta chains listed below, sequenced in a study of type 1 regulatory T cells. These receptors lack a known antigen. Each CDR3 protein gets one entry after TCRdb re-called the reads with MiXCR. Seen here are 60,000 to 80,000 distinct CDR3 sequences, around 68% observed once, and the top ten hold around 7.6%. The sample was cultured T cells, either the whole culture or a sorted T cell fraction (not recorded which). Subset specified: Tr1-enriched cell product generated in vitro against host alloantigens. The receptor source for this set is a human donor in good health.

The table lists this clonotype with a few counts. The chain recombines TRBV20-1 with TRBJ1-2, with D hard to call. Germline loops: CDR1 DFQATT, CDR2 SNEGSKA (reference sequence). The V end lost 0 bases, the J end lost 4 bases, and 9 bases lay between the germline ends. The length of the CDR3 is 13 residues. The CDR3 DNA follows: TGCAGTGCTAGAGATAGCCAGCGCTATGGCTACACCTTC. Amino acid sequence: CSARDSQRYGYTF.

The chain recombines TRBV7-6 with TRBJ2-3; 11 nucleotides line up with TRBD2. The V and J ends lost 1 base and 4 bases, in that order; junction bases with no gene match: 16. Germline V gene sequence: CDR1 SGHVS, CDR2 FNYEAQ. The CDR3 covers 20 residues. This chain's CDR3 is CASSLVFTSGSAGKADTQYF. The CDR3 bases are TGTGCCAGCAGCTTAGTGTTTACTAGCGGGAGTGCGGGCAAGGCAGATACGCAGTATTTT.

The V gene is TRBV4-2, the J gene TRBJ1-6, with 8 bases matching TRBD1. V lost 2 bases, J lost 7 bases, and 4 bases stayed unmatched. Per germline, CDR1 LGHNA and CDR2 YNFKEQ. The CDR3 runs to 15 residues. CDR3 in DNA: TGTGCCAGCAGCCAACCGGACAGGGCGAATTCACCCCTCCACTTT. This gives the protein CASSQPDRANSPLHF.

This chain uses TRBV27 with TRBJ2-7; perhaps TRBD2 as D (5 bases). This CDR3 has 13 amino acids. Germline V gene data show CDR1 as MNHEY and CDR2 as SMNVEV (reference sequence). The ends were cut back, 2 bases at V and 4 bases at J, with 9 bases in the middle. CDR3 in DNA: TGTGCCAGCAGTTTAGGAGCGGAGTACGAGCAGTACTTC. This codes for CASSLGAEYEQYF.

The chain combines TRBV20-1 with TRBJ2-5, with 8 positions matching TRBD2. CDR1 and CDR2 (germline): DFQATT, SNEGSKA (reference sequence). This CDR3 is built from 14 residues. V gave up 3 bases and J gave up 6 bases; unmatched junction bases: 9. In nucleotides, the CDR3 is TGCAGTGCTAGTCATCGGGAGGGCCTACAGACCCAGTACTTC. It specifies CSASHREGLQTQYF.

The chain recombines TRBV7-8 with TRBJ2-7; no reliable D call. Trimming removed 0 bases from V and 4 bases from J, with 7 bases in between. Germline V gene sequence: CDR1 SGHVS, CDR2 FQNEAQ. The CDR3 loop spans 13 amino acids. The DNA of the CDR3 is TGTGCCAGCAGCTTAGCGCATGAGTACGAGCAGTACTTC. It codes for CASSLAHEYEQYF.

V usage is TRBV20-1 and J usage is TRBJ2-7, with D possibly matching TRBD2 (6 bases). The germline CDR1 and CDR2 sequences are DFQATT and SNEGSKA (reference sequence). CDR3 size: 14 residues. V was shortened by 5 bases and J by 4 bases, with 18 bases between the two germline ends. The CDR3 region has the DNA TGCAGTGCTGAGCCCGCCGGGGGTCGGTACGAGCAGTACTTC. Its translation is CSAEPAGGRYEQYF.

The count of this clonotype is one. The rearrangement uses TRBV12-3 or TRBV12-4 and TRBJ2-1, with 10 bases aligning to TRBD1. The junction had 6 bases not matched to a gene; V was cut back by 6 bases and J by 1 base. The CDR3 runs 16 residues. The CDR3 bases are TGTGCCAGCAGACACCGGGACAGGGGTTCCTACAATGAGCAGTTCTTC. It codes for CASRHRDRGSYNEQFF.